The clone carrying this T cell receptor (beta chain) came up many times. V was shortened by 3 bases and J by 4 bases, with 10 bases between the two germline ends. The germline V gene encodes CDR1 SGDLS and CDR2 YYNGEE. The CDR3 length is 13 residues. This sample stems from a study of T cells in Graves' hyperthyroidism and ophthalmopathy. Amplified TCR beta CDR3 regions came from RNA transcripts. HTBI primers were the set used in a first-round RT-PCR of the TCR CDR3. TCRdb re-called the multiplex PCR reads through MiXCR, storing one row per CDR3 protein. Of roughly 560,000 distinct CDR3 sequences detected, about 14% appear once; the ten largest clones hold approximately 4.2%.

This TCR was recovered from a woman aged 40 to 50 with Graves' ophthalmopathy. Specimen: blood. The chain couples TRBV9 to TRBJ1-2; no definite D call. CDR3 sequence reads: CASSAPRSYGYTF. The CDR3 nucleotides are TGTGCCAGCAGCGCACCGCGGAGCTATGGCTACACCTTC. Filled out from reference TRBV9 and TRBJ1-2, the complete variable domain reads DSGVTQTPKHLITATGQRVTLRCSPRSGDLSVYWYQQSLDQGLQFLIQYYNGEERAKGNILERFSAQQFPDLHSELNLSSLELGDSALYFCASSAPRSYGYTFGSGTRLTVV.